Sequencing of this T cell receptor beta chain was carried out in a study of T cell changes during pregnancy in multiple sclerosis. Clones were read by immunoSEQ multiplex PCR, and TCRdb kept only the in-frame ones, dropping some. The sample consists of about 41,000 clones, about 89% of them appearing once. The CDR3 extends over 16 amino acids. Trimming stripped 8 bases from V and 1 base from J, with 21 bases between. Germline V lookup: CDR1 ENHRY, CDR2 SYGVKD. The J gene is TRBJ2-7, the V gene TRBV10-3; the D is unclear. This specimen consisted of CD4+ T cells from peripheral blood mononuclear cells, obtained in the first trimester of pregnancy. This TCR came from a female donor with multiple sclerosis, enrolled in a pregnancy study. This CDR3 reads CAILQKSSEESYEQYF. Written as DNA, the CDR3 is TGTGCCATCCTACAAAAGAGTAGTGAGGAATCCTACGAGCAGTACTTC.